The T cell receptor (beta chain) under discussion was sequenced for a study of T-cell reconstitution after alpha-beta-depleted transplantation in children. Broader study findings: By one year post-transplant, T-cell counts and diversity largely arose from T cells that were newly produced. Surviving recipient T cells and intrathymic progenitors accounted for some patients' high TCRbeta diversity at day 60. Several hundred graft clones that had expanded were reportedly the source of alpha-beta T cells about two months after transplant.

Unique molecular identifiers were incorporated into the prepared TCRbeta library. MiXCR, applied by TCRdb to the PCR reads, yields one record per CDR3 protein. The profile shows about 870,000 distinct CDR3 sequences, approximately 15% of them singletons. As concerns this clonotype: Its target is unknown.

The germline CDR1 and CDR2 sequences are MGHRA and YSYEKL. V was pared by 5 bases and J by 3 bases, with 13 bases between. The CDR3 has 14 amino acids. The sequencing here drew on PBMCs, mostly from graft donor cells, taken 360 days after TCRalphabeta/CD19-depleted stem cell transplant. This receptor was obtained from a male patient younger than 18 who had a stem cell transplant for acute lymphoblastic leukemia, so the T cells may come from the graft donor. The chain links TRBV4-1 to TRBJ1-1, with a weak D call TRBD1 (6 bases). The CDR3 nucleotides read TGCGCCAGCAGCGGGCGGGACACCTACACTGAAGCTTTCTTT. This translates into CASSGRDTYTEAFF.